This T cell receptor beta chain is drawn from a study of tumor-infiltrating lymphocytes in primary liver carcinoma. The study's findings and limits: Roughly 8-24% of top clones, and no more, occurred in all five tumor regions. Against blood, tumors held a significantly higher top-250-clone fraction (p = 0.039).

A remark on this clonotype: Its antigen is not identified. The junction does not match germline at one end; this may be a read error.

Reverse transcription of 500 ng total RNA with a constant-region primer produced TCR beta cDNA. Three rounds of nested multiplex PCR with slightly modified ARM-PCR produced TCR beta libraries. In the first two PCR rounds, TRBV1-TRBV30 forward primers were paired with a C-beta reverse primer, and each round lasted around 10 cycles. One entry per CDR3 protein results from TCRdb running MiXCR on the multiplex PCR reads. The sample shows about 20,000 distinct CDR3 sequences, 80% of them seen only once. Bulk tissue was left unsorted, and RNA and DNA were co-extracted from about 20-30 mg of it. The patients lived with chronic HBV infection and had not yet received any treatment. The length of the CDR3 is 14 residues. Germline CDR1 MNHEY, CDR2 SVGAGI.

The sequencing input was liver tumor tissue from sampling region 2. The sample's subset: tumor region T2, inferior pole. The sequence was collected from a woman aged 30 to 39 with primary liver carcinoma and hepatitis B virus infection. The V call is TRBV6-5, the J call TRBJ2-5; a weak D match, TRBD2 (7 bases). The CDR3 loop reads CASCYSTGLDTQYF. The CDR3 bases are TGTGCCAGCTGTTACTCGACAGGACTAGATACCCAGTACTTC.